This T cell receptor (beta chain) was obtained from a study of early T cells in non-severe SARS-CoV-2 infection. Study-wide context: The study sequenced bulk RNA from unsorted whole blood, with chains unpaired.

From germline, CDR1 is LGHDT and CDR2 YNNKEL (reference sequence). The CDR3 loop spans 15 amino acids. Unmatched junction bases numbered 7, after V lost 5 bases and J lost 2 bases. Unique molecular identifiers were affixed to single, distinct cDNA molecules. TCRdb ran MiXCR on the 5' RACE reads and lists one entry per CDR3 protein. The sample shows about 62,000 distinct CDR3 sequences, roughly a tenth of them seen only once. This clonotype was detected ten times or more. Antigen: not known. Study-wide results and limits: There was a bias toward anti-spike CD8 responses in VDJdb matching, which missed private and CD4 specificities.

The chain combines TRBV3-1 with TRBJ2-7, with TRBD1 matching 9 bases. The clonotype originates from an adult who was a healthcare worker with PCR-confirmed SARS-CoV-2 infection or an uninfected control (not recorded which). The source material was whole blood. The DNA for the CDR3 is TGTGCCAGCAGCTCCTACAGGGGGCAGACCTACGAGCAGTACGTC. This codes for CASSSYRGQTYEQYV.